These 28 T cell receptor beta chains came from one sample sequenced in a study of blood T cell repertoires in COVID-19. Measured with immunoSEQ multiplex PCR; TCRdb has only the in-frame clones, and not every one. The sample holds about 190,000 clones; 84% are singletons and the top ten take roughly 3.2%. What was sequenced was PBMCs or T cells enriched from blood (not recorded which). The receptors here all came from a woman aged 25-40 years who had been exposed to COVID-19.

The rearrangement joins TRBV12-3 or TRBV12-4 to TRBJ1-5, with D hard to call. Trimming removed 5 bases from V and 9 bases from J, with 11 bases in between. The CDR3 contains 12 residues. CDR3 sequence reads: CASSPARAPQHF. CDR3 DNA sequence: TGTGCCAGCAGTCCCGCGAGGGCGCCCCAGCATTTT.

The chain recombines TRBV14 with TRBJ1-1; weak D call: TRBD1 (6 bases). V lost 5 bases, J lost 4 bases, and 11 bases lay in between. Germline values: CDR1 SGHDN, CDR2 FVKESK. The CDR3 has 13 residues. The CDR3 bases are TGTGCCAGCAGCTCATACAGGGCCACTGAAGCTTTCTTT. It is translated as CASSSYRATEAFF. Full variable domain (remainder filled in from reference TRBV14 and TRBJ1-1): EAGVTQFPSHSVIEKGQTVTLRCDPISGHDNLYWYRRVMGKEIKFLLHFVKESKQDESGMPNNRFLAERTGGTYSTLKVQPAELEDSGVYFCASSSYRATEAFFGQGTRLTVV.

In its sample, this clone was seen a few times. The chain combines TRBV3-1 (or the pseudogene TRBV3-2) with TRBJ1-6; D may be TRBD1 (5 bases). V gave up 0 bases and J gave up 10 bases, with 13 bases separating them. Germline values: CDR1 LGHDT, CDR2 YNNKEL (reference sequence). This CDR3 spans 15 amino acids. In DNA, the CDR3 is TGTGCCAGCAGCCAAGAGGGGGGGGTCCGATCACCCCTCCACTTT. Its translation is CASSQEGGVRSPLHF.

The V call is TRBV5-8, the J call TRBJ1-2; D is ambiguous. Germline loops: CDR1 SGHTS, CDR2 YDEGEE. The CDR3 sequence is 12 residues long. V was clipped by 4 bases and J by 5 bases, with 9 bases between them. CDR3 loop: CASSPRSYGYTF. The CDR3 nucleotides read TGTGCCAGCAGCCCCAGAAGTTATGGCTACACCTTC.

The chain employs TRBV2 and TRBJ1-2; 8 bases line up with TRBD1. Per germline, CDR1 SNHLY and CDR2 FYNNEI. The CDR3 extends over 14 amino acids. After removal of 3 bases from V and 10 bases from J, the junction contained 10 bases not matched to a gene. CDR3 amino acids: CASSDSGTGVDYTF. CDR3 DNA: TGTGCCAGCAGTGACTCCGGGACAGGCGTTGACTACACCTTC.

This clone has only a few counts. The J gene is TRBJ1-2, the V gene TRBV19; D unresolved. The CDR3 is made up of 13 amino acids. Germline V gene data show CDR1 as LNHDA and CDR2 as SQIVND (reference sequence). The V and J ends lost 6 bases and 8 bases respectively, with 16 bases between them. The CDR3 DNA follows: TGTGCCAGTAGCTTAACATCCGATGTAGGCTACACCTTC. It encodes CASSLTSDVGYTF.

This chain uses TRBV19 with TRBJ1-2; D is unclear. Germline values: CDR1 LNHDA, CDR2 SQIVND (reference sequence). With 7 bases removed from V and 5 bases from J, the gap between germline ends came to 14 bases. The CDR3 has 13 residues. As DNA, the CDR3 is TGTGCCAGTACCGATAGTGAGGTTTATGGCTACACCTTC. It encodes CASTDSEVYGYTF.

This clone was observed once. The rearrangement uses TRBV30 and TRBJ1-6, with unresolved D. The germline V and J ends were trimmed by 3 bases and 5 bases, with 8 bases remaining between them. Germline CDR1 and CDR2: GTSNPN and SVGIG (reference sequence). CDR3 length: 13 residues. CDR3 loop: CAWRNTDNSPLHF. CDR3 coding DNA: TGTGCCTGGAGAAATACAGATAATTCACCCCTCCACTTT.

The CDR3 coding sequence is TGCGCCAGCAGCCTTACTAGCGGGGGCGCCTCCTACGAGCAGTACTTC. Amino acids: CASSLTSGGASYEQYF. The chain combines TRBV4-3 with TRBJ2-7, with 11 bases matching TRBD2. The junction had 5 bases not matched to a gene; V was cut back by 4 bases and J by 0 bases. The CDR3 covers 16 residues. Germline CDR1 LGHNA, CDR2 YSLEER.

This chain joins TRBV6-5 and TRBJ2-2, with TRBD1 matching over 7 bases. The CDR3 sequence is 14 residues long. The trim removed 6 bases at V and 5 bases at J, leaving 6 bases unmatched. Germline CDR1 and CDR2: MNHEY and SVGAGI. CDR3 sequence (DNA): TGTGCCAGCAGACGGGACAGAGGGACCGGGGAGCTGTTTTTT. Translation: CASRRDRGTGELFF.

The rearrangement joins TRBV3-1 (or the pseudogene TRBV3-2) to TRBJ2-1, with D perhaps matching TRBD2 (5 bases). Trimming stripped 1 base from V and 5 bases from J, with 15 bases between. This CDR3 has 16 amino acids. CDR1 LGHDT and CDR2 YNNKEL come from the germline V gene (reference sequence). The CDR3 nucleotides read TGTGCCAGCAGCCAAGGGGCCCTTAGGGAGCACAATGAGCAGTTCTTC. Its translation: CASSQGALREHNEQFF.

The V call is TRBV5-8, the J call TRBJ1-1; 7 nucleotides line up with TRBD1. There are 13 residues in the CDR3. Germline values: CDR1 SGHTS, CDR2 YDEGEE. V shed 2 bases, J shed 4 bases, and the junction held 2 bases outside the gene matches. The CDR3 DNA sequence: TGTGCCAGCAGCTTAACAGGGGTCACTGAAGCTTTCTTT. This gives the protein CASSLTGVTEAFF.

Worth noting for this clone: In the same sample, other DNA sequences code for this CDR3. The J gene is TRBJ1-2, the V gene TRBV18; tentatively, D is TRBD1 (5 bases). The CDR3 extends over 13 amino acids. Trimming left V 3 bases short and J 2 bases short, with 7 bases between. The germline CDR1 and CDR2 sequences are KGHSH and LQKENI. In DNA, the CDR3 is TGTGCCAGCTCACCTGGGGGGAACTATGGCTACACCTTC. Amino acid sequence: CASSPGGNYGYTF. The entire variable domain, with the rest obtained from reference TRBV18 and TRBJ1-2, is as follows: NAGVMQNPRHLVRRRGQEARLRCSPMKGHSHVYWYRQLPEEGLKFMVYLQKENIIDESGMPKERFSAEFPKEGPSILRIQQVVRGDSAAYFCASSPGGNYGYTFGSGTRLTVV.

This clone was recorded a few times. A junction end diverges from the germline sequence, so it may reflect a read error. The V gene is TRBV7-2, the J gene TRBJ1-1; 9 bases are a match to TRBD1. The CDR3 covers 14 residues. CDR1 and CDR2 (germline): SGHTA, FQGNSA. CDR3: CASILGRQGAEAFF. DNA for the CDR3: TGTGCCAGCATCTTAGGGCGACAGGGGGCTGAAGCTTTCTTT.

A few counts support this clone. Other DNA sequences from this sample encode an identical CDR3 as well. The CDR3 loop reads CASSLTGNTEAFF. Written as DNA, the CDR3 is TGCGCCAGCAGCTTGACCGGGAACACTGAAGCTTTCTTT. V usage is TRBV5-1 and J usage is TRBJ1-1; D ambiguous. The germline V and J ends were trimmed by 1 base and 1 base, with 5 bases remaining between them. This CDR3 contains 13 residues. Germline assignment: CDR1 SGHRS and CDR2 YFSETQ.

The chain couples TRBV5-4 to TRBJ1-1, with D maybe TRBD1 (6 bases). Germline V gene sequence: CDR1 SGHNT, CDR2 YYREEE (reference sequence). This CDR3 spans 14 amino acids. V dropped 4 bases and J dropped 6 bases, with 16 bases sitting between them. The CDR3 sequence is CASSLRGLDAEAFF. Here the CDR3 DNA reads TGTGCCAGCAGCCTAAGGGGGTTGGACGCTGAAGCTTTCTTT.

The chain uses TRBV11-3 and TRBJ1-1, with 8 positions matching TRBD1. This CDR3 is built from 15 residues. Per the germline V gene, CDR1 is SGHNT and CDR2 is YENEEA. J gave up 2 bases and V 5 bases, and 7 bases lay outside the gene matches. This chain's CDR3 is CASSDDDRGNTEAFF. As DNA, the CDR3 is TGTGCCAGCAGCGATGATGACAGGGGAAACACTGAAGCTTTCTTT.

V gene TRBV9 combines with J gene TRBJ2-1, with TRBD1 matching 10 bases. CDR3 length equals 14 residues. Losses at the gene ends were 4 bases for V and 6 bases for J; bases not matched to a gene: 4. Germline CDR1 and CDR2: SGDLS and YYNGEE. CDR3 sequence reads: CASSFRDRGNEQFF. In nucleotides, the CDR3 is TGTGCCAGCAGCTTCCGGGACAGGGGCAATGAGCAGTTCTTC.

This chain uses TRBV5-4 with TRBJ2-7; 10 bases agree with TRBD1. Unmatched junction bases numbered 11, after V lost 9 bases and J lost 5 bases. Germline V gene data show CDR1 as SGHNT and CDR2 as YYREEE (reference sequence). This CDR3 comprises 14 residues. The CDR3 DNA reads TGTGCCATTACCCCGGGACAGGGGTCCCACGAGCAGTACTTC. This encodes CAITPGQGSHEQYF. The complete variable domain, with remaining parts taken from reference TRBV5-4 and TRBJ2-7, reads ETGVTQSPTHLIKTRGQQVTLRCSSQSGHNTVSWYQQALGQGPQFIFQYYREEENGRGNFPPRFSGLQFPNYSSELNVNALELDDSALYLCAITPGQGSHEQYFGPGTRLTVT.

This chain links TRBV6-5 with TRBJ1-1; the match to TRBD1 covers 9 bases. Germline V gene data show CDR1 as MNHEY and CDR2 as SVGAGI. CDR3 size: 15 residues. J was trimmed by 5 bases and V by 2 bases; bases with no gene match: 6. CDR3 protein: CASSYGTGRGTEAFF. The CDR3 DNA sequence: TGTGCCAGCAGTTACGGGACAGGGAGAGGAACTGAAGCTTTCTTT.

The CDR3 DNA follows: TGTGCCAGCAGCAATATCGCAGGAACAGGGGGCTCTGGCTACACCTTC. It yields the protein CASSNIAGTGGSGYTF. The chain has TRBV7-2 and TRBJ1-2, with TRBD1 identical over 9 bases. V shed 5 bases, J shed 7 bases, and the junction held 14 bases outside the gene matches. The V gene's germline CDR1 is SGHTA and CDR2 FQGNSA. This CDR3 is 16 amino acids long.

V gene TRBV5-4 combines with J gene TRBJ2-3; the match to TRBD1 covers 7 bases. V shed 4 bases, J shed 4 bases, and the junction held 9 bases outside the gene matches. The germline V gene encodes CDR1 SGHNT and CDR2 YYREEE (reference sequence). This CDR3 has 15 residues. This CDR3 reads CASSQMDRTADTQYF. The CDR3 DNA reads as TGTGCCAGCAGCCAAATGGACAGGACCGCAGATACGCAGTATTTT.

The CDR3 protein is CASSVGAGRTGELFF. CDR3 in DNA: TGTGCCAGCAGCGTAGGCGCAGGGCGGACCGGGGAGCTGTTTTTT. The V gene is TRBV9, the J gene TRBJ2-2, with D possibly being TRBD1 (5 bases). The CDR3 length is 15 residues. The germline V and J ends were trimmed by 0 bases and 5 bases, with 11 bases remaining between them. Germline-derived CDR1 and CDR2 are SGDLS and YYNGEE.

The chain's CDR3 is CASSQVGGHTQYF. The CDR3 nucleotides are TGCGCCAGCAGCCAAGTAGGGGGACATACGCAGTATTTT. The chain is built from TRBV4-3 and TRBJ2-3, with a tentative D call TRBD1 (6 bases). Germline V gene lookup returns CDR1 LGHNA and CDR2 YSLEER. This CDR3 region has 13 residues. V lost 1 base and J lost 7, with 9 bases in between.

This clone has only a few counts. V gene TRBV27 combines with J gene TRBJ1-1; D might be TRBD1 (5 bases). V was cut by 5 bases and J by 10 bases, with 17 bases left in between. The CDR3 contains 13 residues. Germline lookup yields CDR1 MNHEY and CDR2 SMNVEV (reference sequence). The CDR3 loop reads CASSPRVGKVAFF. CDR3 coding DNA: TGTGCCAGCAGTCCCAGGGTAGGGAAGGTAGCTTTCTTT.

The genes are TRBV19 and TRBJ1-5; 7 nucleotides agree with TRBD1. The CDR3 covers 16 residues. V lost 6 bases to trimming and J lost 3 bases; unmatched junction nucleotides: 11. CDR1 is LNHDA, CDR2 SQIVND, per germline (reference sequence). In DNA, the CDR3 is TGTGCCAGTAGCACCATCCTCAGGGGGGTCAATCAGCCCCAGCATTTT. Protein: CASSTILRGVNQPQHF.

This chain's CDR3 is CASSLAGGVREKLFF. CDR3 DNA: TGTGCCAGCAGCTTGGCAGGAGGGGTGAGGGAAAAACTGTTTTTT. This chain connects TRBV5-4 to TRBJ1-4; the D gene is possibly TRBD1 (5 bases). Germline loops: CDR1 SGHNT, CDR2 YYREEE (reference sequence). The V and J ends lost 0 bases and 8 bases respectively, with 14 bases between them. CDR3 size: 15 residues.

The table lists this clone with a count of one. The chain joins TRBV19 to TRBJ2-5, with 12 bases lining up with TRBD1. V lost 6 bases and J lost 4; bases outside the gene matches: 3. This CDR3 comprises 14 residues. In germline, CDR1 is LNHDA, CDR2 SQIVND (reference sequence). The CDR3 region is CASRGTGGRETQYF. Here the CDR3 DNA reads TGTGCCAGTAGGGGGACAGGGGGCCGAGAGACCCAGTACTTC.